This paragraph reports one T cell receptor beta chain. This record comes from a study of control samples from healthy donors and cancer patients. Clones were read by immunoSEQ multiplex PCR, and TCRdb kept only the in-frame ones, dropping some. This table holds fewer than 90,000 clones, about 88% found once. V was pared by 5 bases and J by 4 bases, with 12 bases between. Looked up from germline, CDR1 is SGHTA and CDR2 is FQGNSA. The CDR3 runs 14 residues. Sequencing used blood. The J gene is TRBJ1-5, the V gene TRBV7-2; possibly TRBD1 for D (5 bases). This clonotype was obtained from a woman between 45 and 65 years old in good health. CDR3 amino acids: CASSRDRQNQPQHF. CDR3 sequence (DNA): TGTGCCAGCAGCCGCGACAGACAGAATCAGCCCCAGCATTTT.